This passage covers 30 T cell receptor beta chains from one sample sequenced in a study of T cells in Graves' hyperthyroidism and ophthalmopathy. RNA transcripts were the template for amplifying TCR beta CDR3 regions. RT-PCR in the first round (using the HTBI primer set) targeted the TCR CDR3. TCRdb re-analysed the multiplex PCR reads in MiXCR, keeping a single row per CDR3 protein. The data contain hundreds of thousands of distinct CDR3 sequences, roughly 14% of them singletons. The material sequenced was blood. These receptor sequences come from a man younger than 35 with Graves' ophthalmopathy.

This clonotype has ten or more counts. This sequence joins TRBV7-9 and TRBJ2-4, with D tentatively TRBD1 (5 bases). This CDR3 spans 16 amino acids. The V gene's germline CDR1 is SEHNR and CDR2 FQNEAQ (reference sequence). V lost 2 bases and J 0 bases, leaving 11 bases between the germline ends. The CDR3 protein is CASSLQGQLAKNIQYF. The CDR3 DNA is TGTGCCAGCAGCTTACAGGGTCAACTAGCCAAAAACATTCAGTACTTC.

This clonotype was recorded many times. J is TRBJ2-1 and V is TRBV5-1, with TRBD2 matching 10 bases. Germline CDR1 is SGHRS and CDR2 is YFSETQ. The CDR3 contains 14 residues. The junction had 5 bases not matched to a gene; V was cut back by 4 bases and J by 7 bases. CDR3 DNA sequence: TGCGCCAGCAGCGCCGAACTAGCGGGGAATGAGCAGTTCTTC. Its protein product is CASSAELAGNEQFF. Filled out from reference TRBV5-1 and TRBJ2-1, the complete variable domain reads KAGVTQTPRYLIKTRGQQVTLSCSPISGHRSVSWYQQTPGQGLQFLFEYFSETQRNKGNFPGRFSGRQFSNSRSEMNVSTLELGDSALYLCASSAELAGNEQFFGPGTRLTVL.

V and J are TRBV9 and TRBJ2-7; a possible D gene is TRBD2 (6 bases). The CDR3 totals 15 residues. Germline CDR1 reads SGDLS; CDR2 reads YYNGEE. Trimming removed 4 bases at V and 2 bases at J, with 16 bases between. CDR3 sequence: CASSPGGEVTYEQYF. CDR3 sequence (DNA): TGTGCCAGCAGCCCCGGGGGAGAAGTAACCTACGAGCAGTACTTC.

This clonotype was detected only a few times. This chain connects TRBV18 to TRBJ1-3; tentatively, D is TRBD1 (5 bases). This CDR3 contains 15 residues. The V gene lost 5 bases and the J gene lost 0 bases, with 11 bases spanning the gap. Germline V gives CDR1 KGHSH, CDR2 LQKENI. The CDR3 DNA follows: TGTGCCAGCTCAGAGGGACTGATCTCTGGAAACACCATATATTTT. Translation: CASSEGLISGNTIYF.

The CDR3 reads CASSPSTGMITDTQYF. CDR3 DNA sequence: TGTGCCAGCAGTCCCTCGACAGGGATGATCACAGATACGCAGTATTTT. The chain employs TRBV28 and TRBJ2-3, with TRBD1 matching over 7 bases. The germline V gene has CDR1 MDHEN and CDR2 SYDVKM. This CDR3 region has 16 residues. The ends lost 5 bases at V and 2 bases at J; junction bases unmatched: 10.

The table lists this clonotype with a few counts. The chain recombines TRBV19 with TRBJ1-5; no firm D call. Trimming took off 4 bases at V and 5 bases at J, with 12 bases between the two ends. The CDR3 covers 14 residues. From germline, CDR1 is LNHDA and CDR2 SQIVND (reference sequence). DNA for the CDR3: TGTGCCAGTAGTACCCGGACGGGTGATCAGCCCCAGCATTTT. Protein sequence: CASSTRTGDQPQHF.

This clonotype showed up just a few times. The CDR3 DNA follows: TGTGCCACCAGCAGAACCCGGACCCCCGTCGAGACCCAGTACTTC. The encoded protein is CATSRTRTPVETQYF. The chain uses TRBV15 and TRBJ2-5; D uncertain. There are 15 residues in the CDR3. Germline values: CDR1 LNHNV, CDR2 YYDKDF (reference sequence). V was cut by 2 bases and J by 5 bases, with 15 bases left in between.

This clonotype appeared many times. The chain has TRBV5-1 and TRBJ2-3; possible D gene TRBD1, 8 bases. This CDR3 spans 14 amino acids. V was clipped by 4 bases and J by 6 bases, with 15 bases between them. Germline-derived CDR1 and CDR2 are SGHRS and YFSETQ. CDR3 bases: TGCGCCAGCAGCGCAGGACAGGGAGGGGATACGCAGTATTTT. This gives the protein CASSAGQGGDTQYF.

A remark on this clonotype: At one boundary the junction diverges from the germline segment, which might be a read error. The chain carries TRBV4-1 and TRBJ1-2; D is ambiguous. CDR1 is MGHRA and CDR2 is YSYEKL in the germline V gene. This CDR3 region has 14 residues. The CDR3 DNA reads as TGCGCCAGCAGCCTTTCGCCTGATAACTATGGCTACGCCTTC. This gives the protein CASSLSPDNYGYAF.

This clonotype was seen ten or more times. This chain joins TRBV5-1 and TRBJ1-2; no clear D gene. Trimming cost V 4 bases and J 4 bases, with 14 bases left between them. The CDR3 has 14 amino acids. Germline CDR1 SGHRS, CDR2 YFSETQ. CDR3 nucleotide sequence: TGCGCCAGCAGCCTAGACGAAGGGAGCTATGGCTACACCTTC. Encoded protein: CASSLDEGSYGYTF.

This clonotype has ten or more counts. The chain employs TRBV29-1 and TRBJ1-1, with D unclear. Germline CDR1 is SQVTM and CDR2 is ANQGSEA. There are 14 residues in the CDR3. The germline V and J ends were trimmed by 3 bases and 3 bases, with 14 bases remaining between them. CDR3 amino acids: CSVELRERDTEAFF. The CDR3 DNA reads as TGCAGCGTTGAGCTCAGAGAAAGGGACACTGAAGCTTTCTTT.

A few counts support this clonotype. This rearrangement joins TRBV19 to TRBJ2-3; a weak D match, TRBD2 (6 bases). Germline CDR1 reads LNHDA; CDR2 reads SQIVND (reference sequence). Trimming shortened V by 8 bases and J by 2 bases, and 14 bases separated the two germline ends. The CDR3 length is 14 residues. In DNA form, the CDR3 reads TGTGCCAGTGGAAGGAGGGCCCCCACAGATACGCAGTATTTT. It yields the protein CASGRRAPTDTQYF.

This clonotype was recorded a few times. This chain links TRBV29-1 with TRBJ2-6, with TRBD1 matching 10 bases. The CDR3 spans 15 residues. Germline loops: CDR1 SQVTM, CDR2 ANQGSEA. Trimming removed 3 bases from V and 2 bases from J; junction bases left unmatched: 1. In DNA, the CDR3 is TGCAGCGTTGAGACAGGGGGCGCTGGGGCCAACGTCCTGACTTTC. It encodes CSVETGGAGANVLTF.

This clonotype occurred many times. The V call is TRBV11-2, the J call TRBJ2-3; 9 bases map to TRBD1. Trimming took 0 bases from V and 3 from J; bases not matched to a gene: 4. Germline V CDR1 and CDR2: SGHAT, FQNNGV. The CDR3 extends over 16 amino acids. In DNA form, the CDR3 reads TGTGCCAGCAGCTTAGAGACAGGGGGATTTACAGATACGCAGTATTTT. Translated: CASSLETGGFTDTQYF.

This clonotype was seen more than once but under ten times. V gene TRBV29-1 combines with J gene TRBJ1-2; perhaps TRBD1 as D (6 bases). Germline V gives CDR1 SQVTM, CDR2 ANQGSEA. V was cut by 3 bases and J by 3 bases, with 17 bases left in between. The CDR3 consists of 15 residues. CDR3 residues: CSVDGLQGVDYGYTF. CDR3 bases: TGCAGCGTTGACGGTCTACAGGGTGTGGACTATGGCTACACCTTC.

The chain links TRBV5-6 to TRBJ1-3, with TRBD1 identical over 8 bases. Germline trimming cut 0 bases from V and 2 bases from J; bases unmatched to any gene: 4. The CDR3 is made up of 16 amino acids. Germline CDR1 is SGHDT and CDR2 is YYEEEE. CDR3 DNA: TGTGCCAGCAGCTTGGGGACAGGGATCCCTGGAAACACCATATATTTT. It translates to CASSLGTGIPGNTIYF.

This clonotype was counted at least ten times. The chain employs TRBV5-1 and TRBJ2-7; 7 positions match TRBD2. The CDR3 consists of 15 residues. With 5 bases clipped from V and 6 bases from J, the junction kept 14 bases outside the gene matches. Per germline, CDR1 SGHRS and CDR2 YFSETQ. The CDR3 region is CASSSGSGIVGEQYF. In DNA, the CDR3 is TGCGCCAGCAGTAGCGGGTCCGGGATAGTCGGCGAGCAGTACTTC.

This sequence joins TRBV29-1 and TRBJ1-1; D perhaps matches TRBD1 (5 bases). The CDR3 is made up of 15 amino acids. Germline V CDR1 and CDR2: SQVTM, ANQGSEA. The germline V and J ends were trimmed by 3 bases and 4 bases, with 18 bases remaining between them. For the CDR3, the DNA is TGCAGCGTTGACTGGGGCACCTCGGCGGGCACTGAAGCTTTCTTT. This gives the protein CSVDWGTSAGTEAFF.

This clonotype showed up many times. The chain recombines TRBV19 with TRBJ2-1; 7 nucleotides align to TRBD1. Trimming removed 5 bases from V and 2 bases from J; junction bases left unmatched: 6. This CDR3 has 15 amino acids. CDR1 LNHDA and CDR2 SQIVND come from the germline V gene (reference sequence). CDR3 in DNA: TGTGCCAGTAGTCCAAAGACAGGGACCTACAATGAGCAGTTCTTC. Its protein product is CASSPKTGTYNEQFF.

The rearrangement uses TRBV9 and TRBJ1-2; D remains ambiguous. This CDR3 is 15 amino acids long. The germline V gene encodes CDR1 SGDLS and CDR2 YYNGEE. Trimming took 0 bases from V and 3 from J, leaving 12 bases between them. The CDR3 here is CASSVDQRADYGYTF. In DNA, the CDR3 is TGTGCCAGCAGCGTAGATCAAAGGGCTGACTATGGCTACACCTTC.

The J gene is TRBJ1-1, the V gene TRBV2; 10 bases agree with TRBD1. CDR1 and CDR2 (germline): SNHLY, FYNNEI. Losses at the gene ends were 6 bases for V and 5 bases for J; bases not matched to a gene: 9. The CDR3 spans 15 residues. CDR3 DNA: TGTGCCAGCAGGGCCGAGACAGGGGGCAATACTGAAGCTTTCTTT. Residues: CASRAETGGNTEAFF.

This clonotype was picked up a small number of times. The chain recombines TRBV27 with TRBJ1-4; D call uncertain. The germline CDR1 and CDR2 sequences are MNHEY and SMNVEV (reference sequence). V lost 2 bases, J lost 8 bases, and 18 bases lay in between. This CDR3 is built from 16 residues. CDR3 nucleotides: TGTGCCAGCAGTTTAGACCCAATGGGAGGAGGGGAAAAACTGTTTTTT. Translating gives CASSLDPMGGGEKLFF.

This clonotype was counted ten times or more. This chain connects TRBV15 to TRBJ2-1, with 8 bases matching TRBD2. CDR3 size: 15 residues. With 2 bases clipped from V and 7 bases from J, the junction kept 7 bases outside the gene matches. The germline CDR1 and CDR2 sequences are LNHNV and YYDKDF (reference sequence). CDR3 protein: CATSRSRGGVNEQFF. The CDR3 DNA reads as TGTGCCACCAGCAGATCACGGGGGGGGGTTAATGAGCAGTTCTTC.

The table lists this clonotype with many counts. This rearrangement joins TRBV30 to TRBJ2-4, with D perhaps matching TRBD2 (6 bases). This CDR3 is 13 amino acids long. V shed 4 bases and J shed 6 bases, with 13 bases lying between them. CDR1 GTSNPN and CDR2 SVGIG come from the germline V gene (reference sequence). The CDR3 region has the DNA TGTGCCTGGATTAGCGGACGGGGAAACATTCAGTACTTC. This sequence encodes CAWISGRGNIQYF.

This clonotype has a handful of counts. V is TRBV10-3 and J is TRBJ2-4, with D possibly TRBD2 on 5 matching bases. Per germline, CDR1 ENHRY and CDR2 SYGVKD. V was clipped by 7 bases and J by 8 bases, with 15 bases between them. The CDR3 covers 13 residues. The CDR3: CAIKDYSEDIQYF. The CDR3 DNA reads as TGTGCCATCAAAGACTATTCCGAGGACATTCAGTACTTC.

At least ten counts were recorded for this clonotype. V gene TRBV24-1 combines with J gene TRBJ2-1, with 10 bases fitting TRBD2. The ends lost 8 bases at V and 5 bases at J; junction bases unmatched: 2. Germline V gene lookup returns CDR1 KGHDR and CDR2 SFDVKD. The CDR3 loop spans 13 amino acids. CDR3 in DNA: TGTGCCACCAACGGACTAGCGGACAATGAGCAGTTCTTC. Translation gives CATNGLADNEQFF.

The CDR3 sequence is CASSSPNSPLHF. The CDR3 DNA is TGTGCCAGCAGTTCTCCCAATTCACCCCTCCACTTT. The chain carries TRBV27 and TRBJ1-6; D call uncertain. V was pared by 4 bases and J by 7 bases, with 5 bases between. This CDR3 region has 12 residues. The germline gives CDR1 MNHEY, CDR2 SMNVEV (reference sequence).

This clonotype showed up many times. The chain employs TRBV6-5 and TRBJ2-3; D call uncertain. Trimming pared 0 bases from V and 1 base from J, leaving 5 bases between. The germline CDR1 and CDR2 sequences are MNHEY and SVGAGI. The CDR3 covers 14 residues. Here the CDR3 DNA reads TGTGCCAGCAGTTACTCTGGTGGCACAGATACGCAGTATTTT. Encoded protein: CASSYSGGTDTQYF.

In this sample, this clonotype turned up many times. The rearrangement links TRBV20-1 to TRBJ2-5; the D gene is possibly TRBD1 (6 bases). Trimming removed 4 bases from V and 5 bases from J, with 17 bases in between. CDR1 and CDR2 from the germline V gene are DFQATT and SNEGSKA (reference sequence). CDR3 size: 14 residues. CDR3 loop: CSATGLHGQETQYF. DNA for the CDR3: TGCAGTGCTACTGGGTTGCACGGACAGGAGACCCAGTACTTC.

The CDR3 loop reads CASSGTGVQPQHF. As DNA, the CDR3 is TGTGCCAGCAGCGGGACAGGGGTTCAGCCCCAGCATTTT. The J gene is TRBJ1-5, the V gene TRBV12-3 or TRBV12-4, with 10 bases aligning to TRBD1. V trimming: 6 bases; J trimming: 6 bases; junction bases outside the gene matches: 2. The CDR3 length is 13 residues.